The 32 T cell receptor beta chains given below trace back to one sample, sequenced in a study of T cells in localized non-small cell lung cancer. Method: immunoSEQ multiplex PCR; TCRdb's copy keeps in-frame clones and lacks some. Among approximately 11,000 clones listed, around 79% were seen once. The sample in question was peripheral blood, obtained before any cancer treatment. Every receptor here comes from a male donor at least 60 years old with stage I lung adenocarcinoma.

This clone was seen just once. The chain joins TRBV2 to TRBJ1-1; 7 bases are shared with TRBD1. CDR1 and CDR2 from the germline V gene are SNHLY and FYNNEI. This CDR3 contains 15 residues. The V gene end was trimmed by 3 bases and the J gene end by 0 bases; junction bases not matched to a gene: 4. In DNA, the CDR3 is TGTGCCAGCAGTGACGACAGGGCGGTGAACACTGAAGCTTTCTTT. Translation gives CASSDDRAVNTEAFF.

The rearrangement uses TRBV15 and TRBJ2-3, with D possibly being TRBD2 (5 bases). Trimming stripped 0 bases from V and 2 bases from J, with 27 bases between. This CDR3 is 21 amino acids long. The V gene's germline CDR1 is LNHNV and CDR2 YYDKDF (reference sequence). CDR3 region: CATSRDLSLPRTGSATDTQYF. The CDR3 DNA reads TGTGCCACCAGCAGAGATCTTAGTCTCCCCCGAACGGGGAGCGCCACAGATACGCAGTATTTT.

As DNA, the CDR3 is TGTGCCAGCAGAATACGGGGGGACAGGGACAATGAGCAGTTCTTC. Translation: CASRIRGDRDNEQFF. The rearrangement links TRBV6-1 to TRBJ2-1, with TRBD1 matching 9 bases. The V and J ends lost 6 bases and 5 bases, in that order; junction bases with no gene match: 8. Germline V gene sequence: CDR1 MNHNS, CDR2 SASEGT. The CDR3 covers 15 residues.

The chain uses TRBV7-8 and TRBJ1-2; 10 nucleotides match TRBD1. Germline V gene data show CDR1 as SGHVS and CDR2 as FQNEAQ. With 1 base clipped from V and 4 bases from J, the junction kept 6 bases outside the gene matches. This CDR3 is built from 16 residues. Here the CDR3 reads CASSLGGTGAFYGYTF. The CDR3 DNA reads as TGTGCCAGCAGCTTAGGTGGGACAGGGGCGTTCTATGGCTACACCTTC. The full variable domain, rest sourced from reference TRBV7-8 and TRBJ1-2, is GAGVSQSPRYKVAKRGQDVALRCDPISGHVSLFWYQQALGQGPEFLTYFQNEAQLDKSGLPSDRFFAERPEGSVSTLKIQRTQQEDSAVYLCASSLGGTGAFYGYTFGSGTRLTVV.

The rearrangement uses TRBV6-1 and TRBJ2-3, with TRBD1 matching 7 bases. Germline values: CDR1 MNHNS, CDR2 SASEGT. This CDR3 has 14 residues. V lost 6 bases to trimming and J lost 5 bases; unmatched junction nucleotides: 8. DNA of the CDR3: TGTGCCAGCAGCAGGCAGGGACAGAGAGATACGCAGTATTTT. It encodes CASSRQGQRDTQYF.

The J gene is TRBJ2-5, the V gene TRBV2; 15 bases line up with TRBD2. The V segment lost 8 bases and the J segment 2 bases; nucleotides outside the gene matches: 12. CDR1 SNHLY and CDR2 FYNNEI come from the germline V gene. The CDR3 length is 18 residues. The DNA for the CDR3 is TGTGCCAGCCGCCGCAGGACTAGCGGGGGGGACCTACAAGAGACCCAGTACTTC. Its translation: CASRRRTSGGDLQETQYF.

This clone was seen a handful of times. The J gene is TRBJ1-6, the V gene TRBV27, with D perhaps TRBD1 (5 bases). CDR1 and CDR2 (germline): MNHEY, SMNVEV (reference sequence). V lost 2 bases and J 12 bases, leaving 11 bases between the germline ends. The CDR3 extends over 13 amino acids. CDR3 DNA sequence: TGTGCCAGCAGTTTAAGCGGGGGACGACCCCTCCACTTT. Translating it yields CASSLSGGRPLHF.

The genes are TRBV4-2 and TRBJ1-3, with 10 bases matching TRBD1. The CDR3 sequence is 16 residues long. V dropped 4 bases and J dropped 1; count of bases not matched to a gene: 4. Germline V gene lookup returns CDR1 LGHNA and CDR2 YNFKEQ. Here the CDR3 DNA reads TGTGCCAGCAGCCGGGACAGGGGAGGGTCTGGAAACACCATATATTTT. Its protein is CASSRDRGGSGNTIYF.

V and J are TRBV4-1 and TRBJ1-1; TRBD1 agrees at 9 bases. Germline CDR1 is MGHRA and CDR2 is YSYEKL. V lost 3 bases to trimming and J lost 4 bases; unmatched junction nucleotides: 6. The CDR3 extends over 15 amino acids. CDR3 in DNA: TGCGCCAGCAGCCAGGGTTACAGGGGGCGCACTGAAGCTTTCTTT. This gives the protein CASSQGYRGRTEAFF.

The rearrangement joins TRBV4-2 to TRBJ2-7; 8 bases align to TRBD1. The germline V gene encodes CDR1 LGHNA and CDR2 YNFKEQ. The CDR3 spans 14 residues. V lost 4 bases and J lost 6; bases outside the gene matches: 8. Here the CDR3 DNA reads TGTGCCAGCAGCCGCCGGGACAGGCCCGGCGAGCAGTACTTC. Protein product: CASSRRDRPGEQYF.

This clone occurred once. The chain recombines TRBV11-2 with TRBJ2-7; possibly TRBD1 for D (5 bases). CDR3 length equals 14 residues. Germline-derived CDR1 and CDR2 are SGHAT and FQNNGV. V shed 0 bases and J shed 3 bases, with 9 bases lying between them. The CDR3 region is CASSLDLTDYEQYF. DNA of the CDR3: TGTGCCAGCAGCTTAGATCTGACAGACTACGAGCAGTACTTC.

The chain employs TRBV5-1 and TRBJ2-1; D might be TRBD1 (5 bases). Germline CDR1 reads SGHRS; CDR2 reads YFSETQ. V lost 1 base, J lost 0 bases, and 11 bases lay in between. The CDR3 has 16 residues. CDR3 sequence: CASSLLTASSYNEQFF. CDR3 nucleotide sequence: TGCGCCAGCAGCTTGCTGACAGCTAGCTCCTACAATGAGCAGTTCTTC.

This chain connects TRBV6-5 to TRBJ1-5; the D is unclear. CDR3 length equals 13 residues. V shed 5 bases and J shed 3 bases, with 8 bases lying between them. The germline V gene encodes CDR1 MNHEY and CDR2 SVGAGI. The CDR3 region has the DNA TGTGCCAGCAGTCAGCGATTCAATCAGCCCCAGCATTTT. Its protein is CASSQRFNQPQHF.

The chain has TRBV10-3 and TRBJ1-4; a possible D gene is TRBD1 (5 bases). V lost 3 bases to trimming and J lost 7 bases, with 12 bases between them. Per germline, CDR1 ENHRY and CDR2 SYGVKD. This CDR3 spans 14 amino acids. CDR3 region: CAISDWQGVEKLFF. The DNA for the CDR3 is TGTGCCATCAGTGATTGGCAGGGCGTTGAAAAACTGTTTTTT.

This clone appeared a single time. Sequence at one end of the junction differs from germline and may be a read error. The rearrangement uses TRBV6-5 and TRBJ2-7, with D tentatively TRBD1 (6 bases). This CDR3 region has 14 residues. CDR1 MNHEY and CDR2 SVGAGI come from the germline V gene. The DNA for the CDR3 is TGTGCCAGCAGTTACCTCGGCAGGGGATACGAGCAGTGCTTC. The encoded protein is CASSYLGRGYEQCF.

J is TRBJ2-7 and V is TRBV19; 9 bases are shared with TRBD2. This CDR3 spans 18 amino acids. Germline-derived CDR1 and CDR2 are LNHDA and SQIVND (reference sequence). J gave up 5 bases and V 1 base, and 15 bases lay outside the gene matches. The CDR3 region is CASSIGSGGPGPFNEQYF. The DNA of the CDR3 is TGTGCCAGTAGTATAGGGAGCGGGGGGCCAGGGCCGTTCAACGAGCAGTACTTC.

This clone was counted only a few times. The chain employs TRBV28 and TRBJ1-4; D is unclear. CDR1 MDHEN and CDR2 SYDVKM come from the germline V gene. The CDR3 runs 13 residues. V lost 5 bases to trimming and J lost 5 bases, with 9 bases between them. Here the CDR3 DNA reads TGTGCCAGCAGTCTGACGGTGAATGAAAAACTGTTTTTT. This codes for CASSLTVNEKLFF.

The genes are TRBV27 and TRBJ1-5; no reliable D call. The germline gives CDR1 MNHEY, CDR2 SMNVEV (reference sequence). The CDR3 runs to 13 residues. V was clipped by 3 bases and J by 7 bases, with 10 bases between them. The CDR3 loop is CASSFSNYQPQHF. CDR3 bases: TGTGCCAGCAGTTTCAGCAACTACCAGCCCCAGCATTTT.

The chain combines TRBV7-9 with TRBJ2-7; tentatively, D is TRBD1 (5 bases). Germline CDR1 reads SEHNR; CDR2 reads FQNEAQ (reference sequence). With 1 base removed from V and 8 bases from J, the gap between germline ends came to 9 bases. There are 12 residues in the CDR3. The CDR3 is CASSLGQGKQYF. The CDR3 nucleotides are TGTGCCAGCAGCTTAGGTCAGGGCAAGCAGTACTTC.

This clone appeared a single time. V and J are TRBV10-2 and TRBJ2-7; D gene unclear. Looked up from germline, CDR1 is WSHSY and CDR2 is SAAADI. This CDR3 is built from 13 residues. V lost 4 bases, J lost 6 bases, and 13 bases lay in between. The CDR3 loop reads CASSVLDRREQYF. CDR3 nucleotide sequence: TGCGCCAGCAGTGTCCTAGACCGGCGCGAGCAGTACTTC.

In this sample, this clone turned up a few times. This CDR3 reads CASSYSLSTGDGYTF. The CDR3 DNA is TGTGCCAGCAGTTACTCCCTGTCGACAGGGGACGGCTACACCTTC. The genes are TRBV6-6 and TRBJ1-2; TRBD1 aligns across 8 bases. This CDR3 is 15 amino acids long. Germline lookup yields CDR1 MNHNY and CDR2 SVGAGI (reference sequence). With V trimmed by 0 bases and J by 8 bases, 8 bases remained unmatched.

V gene TRBV28 combines with J gene TRBJ2-1; tentatively, D is TRBD1 or TRBD2 (7 bases each). The CDR3 is 15 amino acids. Trimming left V 6 bases short and J 2 bases short, with 14 bases between. Germline assignment: CDR1 MDHEN and CDR2 SYDVKM. This CDR3 reads CASRGGGGPYNEQFF. The CDR3 DNA reads as TGTGCCAGCAGGGGGGGAGGGGGCCCCTACAATGAGCAGTTCTTC.

The chain carries TRBV10-1 and TRBJ1-3; D gene unclear. CDR1 is WNHNN and CDR2 is SYGVQD in the germline V gene (reference sequence). V dropped 8 bases and J dropped 5 bases, with 10 bases sitting between them. CDR3 length: 12 amino acids. The CDR3 spells CASPPPRNTIYF. The DNA of the CDR3 is TGCGCCAGCCCCCCCCCGAGAAACACCATATATTTT.

The chain uses TRBV5-4 and TRBJ2-2, with 10 bases fitting TRBD2. Germline loops: CDR1 SGHNT, CDR2 YYREEE (reference sequence). J lost 4 bases, V lost 5 bases, and 5 bases had no gene match. This CDR3 is built from 15 residues. CDR3 DNA: TGTGCCAGCAGAGGACTAGCGGCACTCACCGGGGAGCTGTTTTTT. Residues: CASRGLAALTGELFF.

This clone was detected only a few times. The chain couples TRBV28 to TRBJ1-5; no definite D call. The CDR3 length is 13 residues. The V end was cut by 5 bases, the J end by 7 bases, with 12 bases between. The germline V gene encodes CDR1 MDHEN and CDR2 SYDVKM. CDR3 region: CASSTPSQQPQHF. The CDR3 DNA follows: TGTGCCAGCAGTACCCCGAGCCAGCAGCCCCAGCATTTT.

This rearrangement joins TRBV6-6 to TRBJ2-3; TRBD2 might be the D (5 bases). Germline V gives CDR1 MNHNY, CDR2 SVGAGI (reference sequence). CDR3 length: 14 amino acids. V dropped 6 bases and J dropped 6 bases, with 16 bases sitting between them. The CDR3, as DNA: TGTGCCAGCAGCTCCAAGGGCCGGAGGGATACGCAGTATTTT. It translates to CASSSKGRRDTQYF.

The chain joins TRBV27 to TRBJ2-3, with 9 bases matching TRBD1. V trimming: 4 bases; J trimming: 4 bases; junction bases outside the gene matches: 12. The CDR3 spans 17 residues. The germline V gene encodes CDR1 MNHEY and CDR2 SMNVEV (reference sequence). The CDR3 DNA sequence: TGTGCCAGCAGTTCCGCAGGGACAGGGCTTAGGGCAGATACGCAGTATTTT. Translated: CASSSAGTGLRADTQYF.

This clone was seen only once. This chain uses TRBV7-8 with TRBJ1-1, with a possible D match to TRBD1 (5 bases). V lost 2 bases and J 6 bases, leaving 13 bases between the germline ends. The germline CDR1 and CDR2 sequences are SGHVS and FQNEAQ. The CDR3 spans 14 residues. CDR3 sequence (DNA): TGTGCCAGCAGCTTAAAGCAGGGTATCGCTGAAGCTTTCTTT. Protein sequence: CASSLKQGIAEAFF.

V usage is TRBV5-1 and J usage is TRBJ2-7; D is uncertain. The germline gives CDR1 SGHRS, CDR2 YFSETQ. V was shortened by 0 bases and J by 4 bases, with 11 bases between the two germline ends. The CDR3 is 14 residues long. The CDR3 region is CASSLERPGYEQYF. The CDR3 bases are TGCGCCAGCAGCTTGGAACGGCCCGGTTACGAGCAGTACTTC. Combining the CDR3 with reference TRBV5-1 and TRBJ2-7 gives the whole variable domain KAGVTQTPRYLIKTRGQQVTLSCSPISGHRSVSWYQQTPGQGLQFLFEYFSETQRNKGNFPGRFSGRQFSNSRSEMNVSTLELGDSALYLCASSLERPGYEQYFGPGTRLTVT.

This sequence joins TRBV10-3 and TRBJ1-1; 9 bases fit TRBD1. Germline V gene sequence: CDR1 ENHRY, CDR2 SYGVKD. The CDR3 spans 13 residues. Trimming cost V 6 bases and J 6 bases; bases outside gene matches: 5. The CDR3 sequence is CAIRPQGAPEAFF. CDR3 DNA: TGTGCCATCAGACCACAGGGGGCCCCTGAAGCTTTCTTT.

CDR3 loop: CASSLGLLRETQYF. The CDR3 DNA follows: TGCGCCAGCAGCTTGGGACTCCTTAGGGAGACCCAGTACTTC. The chain uses TRBV5-1 and TRBJ2-5; D not certain. Per germline, CDR1 SGHRS and CDR2 YFSETQ. V shed 0 bases and J shed 5 bases, with 11 bases lying between them. This CDR3 has 14 amino acids. The full variable domain, its missing parts supplied by reference TRBV5-1 and TRBJ2-5, is KAGVTQTPRYLIKTRGQQVTLSCSPISGHRSVSWYQQTPGQGLQFLFEYFSETQRNKGNFPGRFSGRQFSNSRSEMNVSTLELGDSALYLCASSLGLLRETQYFGPGTRLLVL.

The V and J genes are TRBV28 and TRBJ1-4, with 7 bases fitting TRBD1. CDR1 and CDR2 (germline): MDHEN, SYDVKM. The CDR3 sequence is 13 residues long. With 6 bases clipped from V and 7 bases from J, the junction kept 5 bases outside the gene matches. The CDR3 spells CASRPGGVEKLFF. The CDR3 nucleotides are TGTGCCAGCAGGCCAGGGGGGGTTGAAAAACTGTTTTTT.